A single sample is the source of the 15 T cell receptor beta chains below, sequenced in a study of blood T cell repertoires in COVID-19. Sequencing used immunoSEQ multiplex PCR; TCRdb keeps in-frame clones, though not all of them. The sample shows roughly 130,000 clones, around nine tenths of them seen only once. The sequencing sample was made of peripheral blood. The receptors shown here come from a man in his 60s with COVID-19, enrolled during active disease.

The chain uses TRBV4-1 and TRBJ1-6; D unresolved. V lost 4 bases to trimming and J lost 10 bases, with 20 bases between them. The CDR3 spans 16 residues. Germline CDR1 is MGHRA and CDR2 is YSYEKL. CDR3: CASSPPITERRSPLHF. For the CDR3, the DNA is TGCGCCAGCAGCCCACCCATAACGGAGCGAAGGTCACCCCTCCACTTT.

This chain links TRBV19 with TRBJ1-4, with a weak D call TRBD1 (5 bases). Germline V gene lookup returns CDR1 LNHDA and CDR2 SQIVND (reference sequence). V was trimmed by 3 bases and J by 7 bases, leaving 9 bases between them. The CDR3 contains 13 residues. The CDR3 coding sequence is TGTGCCAGTAGTATGGGAAGGGGTGAAAAACTGTTTTTT. Translation gives CASSMGRGEKLFF.

V gene TRBV7-3 combines with J gene TRBJ1-1, with TRBD1 matching 7 bases. CDR3 length equals 15 residues. Unmatched junction bases numbered 5, after V lost 2 bases and J lost 2 bases. Germline V gives CDR1 SGHTA, CDR2 FQGTGA. CDR3 DNA sequence: TGTGCCAGCAGCTTACAGGGGGGTCTAAACACTGAAGCTTTCTTT. Protein: CASSLQGGLNTEAFF.

The chain recombines TRBV2 with TRBJ2-1, with 8 bases lining up with TRBD2. Germline-derived CDR1 and CDR2 are SNHLY and FYNNEI. The V gene end was trimmed by 6 bases and the J gene end by 6 bases; junction bases not matched to a gene: 10. The CDR3 is made up of 15 amino acids. DNA for the CDR3: TGTGCCAGCAGAGTACTAGCGGATCCCTTCAATGAGCAGTTCTTC. This gives the protein CASRVLADPFNEQFF.

The V gene is TRBV6-2 or TRBV6-3, the J gene TRBJ2-1; D not certain. V lost 4 bases and J lost 0, with 10 bases in between. Per the germline V gene, CDR1 is MNHEY and CDR2 is SVGEGT. CDR3 length equals 15 residues. CDR3 DNA sequence: TGTGCCAGCAGTTCACCCTTTAGCTCCTACAATGAGCAGTTCTTC. It codes for CASSSPFSSYNEQFF.

V gene TRBV2 combines with J gene TRBJ2-3, with D possibly matching TRBD2 (5 bases). This CDR3 is 15 amino acids long. Germline CDR1 reads SNHLY; CDR2 reads FYNNEI. Between the trimmed V and J ends, which lost 4 bases and 4 bases, there was a span of 15 bases. The CDR3 reads CASSGEKRTSDTQYF. For the CDR3, the DNA is TGTGCCAGCAGTGGGGAAAAGCGGACCTCAGATACGCAGTATTTT.

The chain carries TRBV4-1 and TRBJ2-3; TRBD2 agrees at 12 bases. The germline CDR1 and CDR2 sequences are MGHRA and YSYEKL. V shed 2 bases and J 0 bases; nucleotides not matched to a gene: 12. The CDR3 is 20 residues long. The CDR3 loop reads CASSQQGQLGLAGSTDTQYF. DNA for the CDR3: TGCGCCAGCAGCCAACAGGGGCAACTCGGACTAGCGGGAAGCACAGATACGCAGTATTTT.

The V and J genes are TRBV30 and TRBJ1-3, with 7 bases aligning to TRBD1. This CDR3 is 12 amino acids long. V shed 8 bases and J 6 bases; nucleotides not matched to a gene: 7. CDR1 is GTSNPN, CDR2 SVGIG, per germline (reference sequence). The chain's CDR3 is CAQRQGENTIYF. CDR3 nucleotide sequence: TGTGCCCAAAGACAGGGAGAAAACACCATATATTTT.

This clone was observed once. The chain recombines TRBV5-6 with TRBJ1-5; the D gene is possibly TRBD1 (5 bases). Germline CDR1 is SGHDT and CDR2 is YYEEEE. The CDR3 has 18 residues. V lost 2 bases and J lost 0, with 18 bases in between. CDR3 sequence: CASSLNQAGTDSNQPQHF. The CDR3 DNA reads TGTGCCAGCAGCTTAAATCAGGCAGGGACTGATAGCAATCAGCCCCAGCATTTT.

The CDR3 here is CASSFVGNGNTIYF. CDR3 sequence (DNA): TGTGCCAGCAGTTTCGTCGGGAATGGAAACACCATATATTTT. V and J are TRBV28 and TRBJ1-3; no clear D gene. With 3 bases removed from V and 3 bases from J, the gap between germline ends came to 9 bases. The CDR3 is 14 residues long. CDR1 MDHEN and CDR2 SYDVKM come from the germline V gene.

V is TRBV5-4 and J is TRBJ2-7; TRBD1 aligns across 10 bases. In germline, CDR1 is SGHNT, CDR2 YYREEE (reference sequence). Trimming at V came to 4 bases and at J to 2 bases, leaving 3 bases not matched to a gene. The CDR3 spans 14 residues. The CDR3 DNA sequence: TGTGCCAGCAGCAGGGGACAGGGGACCTACGAGCAGTACTTC. It translates to CASSRGQGTYEQYF.

The genes are TRBV10-1 and TRBJ1-3, with a tentative D call TRBD1 (6 bases). From germline, CDR1 is WNHNN and CDR2 SYGVQD (reference sequence). The CDR3 is made up of 13 amino acids. The V end was cut by 6 bases, the J end by 2 bases, with 8 bases between. The CDR3, as DNA: TGCGCCAGCAGCGGGACAACTGGAAACACCATATATTTT. Translation gives CASSGTTGNTIYF.

The chain is built from TRBV5-8 and TRBJ1-4; D call uncertain. The CDR3 loop spans 15 amino acids. Germline CDR1 and CDR2: SGHTS and YDEGEE. Trimming removed 6 bases at V and 4 bases at J, with 16 bases between. CDR3 nucleotide sequence: TGTGCCAGCATTCCGGGAGAAGGACTTAATGAAAAACTGTTTTTT. Its protein product is CASIPGEGLNEKLFF.

The chain has TRBV11-2 and TRBJ2-6, with a tentative D call TRBD1 (6 bases). Per germline, CDR1 SGHAT and CDR2 FQNNGV. The CDR3 sequence is 16 residues long. V lost 4 bases to trimming and J lost 2 bases, with 12 bases between them. The CDR3 nucleotides are TGTGCCAGCAGCTCGACCAGGGGACCTGGGGCCAACGTCCTGACTTTC. Its protein product is CASSSTRGPGANVLTF.

This clone was detected only once. V usage is TRBV7-8 and J usage is TRBJ1-1, with D possibly being TRBD1 (6 bases). Per the germline V gene, CDR1 is SGHVS and CDR2 is FQNEAQ. The CDR3 runs 16 residues. Deletions cut 1 base from V and 3 bases from J, with 15 bases between. The CDR3 loop is CASSLVHREGHTEAFF. CDR3 DNA: TGTGCCAGCAGCTTAGTTCACAGGGAAGGGCACACTGAAGCTTTCTTT.